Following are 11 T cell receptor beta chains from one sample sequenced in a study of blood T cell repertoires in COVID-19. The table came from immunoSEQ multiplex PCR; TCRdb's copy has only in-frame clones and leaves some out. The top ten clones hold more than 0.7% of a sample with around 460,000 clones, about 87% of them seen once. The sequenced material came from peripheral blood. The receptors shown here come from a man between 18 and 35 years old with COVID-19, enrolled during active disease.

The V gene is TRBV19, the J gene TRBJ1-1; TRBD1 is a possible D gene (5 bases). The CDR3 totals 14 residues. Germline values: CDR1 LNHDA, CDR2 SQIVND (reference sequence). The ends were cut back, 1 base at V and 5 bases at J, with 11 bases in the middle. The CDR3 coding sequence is TGTGCCAGTAGTATAGGGGGCGCGAGGACTGAAGCTTTCTTT. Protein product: CASSIGGARTEAFF.

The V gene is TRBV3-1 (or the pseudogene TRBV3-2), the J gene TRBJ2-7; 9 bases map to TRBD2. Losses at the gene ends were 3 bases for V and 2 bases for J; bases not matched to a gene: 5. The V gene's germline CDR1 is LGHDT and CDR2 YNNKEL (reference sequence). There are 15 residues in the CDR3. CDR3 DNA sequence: TGTGCCAGCAGCCACCCCCTAGCGGGGACCTACGAGCAGTACTTC. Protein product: CASSHPLAGTYEQYF.

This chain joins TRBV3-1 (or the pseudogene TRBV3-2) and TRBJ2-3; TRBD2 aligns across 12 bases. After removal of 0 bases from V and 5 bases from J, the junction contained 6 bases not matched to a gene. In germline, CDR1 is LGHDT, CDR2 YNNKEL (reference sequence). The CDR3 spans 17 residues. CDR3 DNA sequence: TGTGCCAGCAGCCAAGACCGACTAGCGGGAGTTGTAGATACGCAGTATTTT. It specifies CASSQDRLAGVVDTQYF.

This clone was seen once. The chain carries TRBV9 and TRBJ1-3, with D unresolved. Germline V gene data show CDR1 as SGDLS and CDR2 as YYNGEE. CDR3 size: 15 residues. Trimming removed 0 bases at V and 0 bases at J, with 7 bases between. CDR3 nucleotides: TGTGCCAGCAGCGTAGTTCCCAGCTCTGGAAACACCATATATTTT. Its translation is CASSVVPSSGNTIYF.

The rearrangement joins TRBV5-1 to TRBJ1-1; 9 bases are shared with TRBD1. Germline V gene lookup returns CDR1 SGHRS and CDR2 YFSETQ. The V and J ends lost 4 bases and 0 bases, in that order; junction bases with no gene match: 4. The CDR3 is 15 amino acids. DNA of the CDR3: TGCGCCAGCAGCCGAAGGGACAGGGTGAACACTGAAGCTTTCTTT. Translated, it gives CASSRRDRVNTEAFF.

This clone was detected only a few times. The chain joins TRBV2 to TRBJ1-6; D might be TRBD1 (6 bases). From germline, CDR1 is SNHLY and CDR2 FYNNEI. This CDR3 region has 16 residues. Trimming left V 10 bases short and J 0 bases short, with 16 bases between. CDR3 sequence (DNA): TGTGCCACCAGCCCCGGGACACTCTCCTATAATTCACCCCTCCACTTT. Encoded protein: CATSPGTLSYNSPLHF.

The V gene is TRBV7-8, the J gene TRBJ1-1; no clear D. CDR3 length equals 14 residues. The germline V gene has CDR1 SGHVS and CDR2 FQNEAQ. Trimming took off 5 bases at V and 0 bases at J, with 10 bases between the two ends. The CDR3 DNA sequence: TGTGCCAGCAGCCCCGGAGAATTGAACACTGAAGCTTTCTTT. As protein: CASSPGELNTEAFF. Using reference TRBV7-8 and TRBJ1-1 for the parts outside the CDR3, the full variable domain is GAGVSQSPRYKVAKRGQDVALRCDPISGHVSLFWYQQALGQGPEFLTYFQNEAQLDKSGLPSDRFFAERPEGSVSTLKIQRTQQEDSAVYLCASSPGELNTEAFFGQGTRLTVV.

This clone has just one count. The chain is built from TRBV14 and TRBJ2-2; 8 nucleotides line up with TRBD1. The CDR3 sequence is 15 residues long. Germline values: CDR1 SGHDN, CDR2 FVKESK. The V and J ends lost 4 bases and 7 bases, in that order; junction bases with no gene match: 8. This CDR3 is CASSPGTGIFGELFF. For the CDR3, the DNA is TGTGCCAGCAGCCCCGGGACAGGAATTTTCGGGGAGCTGTTTTTT. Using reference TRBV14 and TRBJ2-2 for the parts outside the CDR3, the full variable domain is EAGVTQFPSHSVIEKGQTVTLRCDPISGHDNLYWYRRVMGKEIKFLLHFVKESKQDESGMPNNRFLAERTGGTYSTLKVQPAELEDSGVYFCASSPGTGIFGELFFGEGSRLTVL.

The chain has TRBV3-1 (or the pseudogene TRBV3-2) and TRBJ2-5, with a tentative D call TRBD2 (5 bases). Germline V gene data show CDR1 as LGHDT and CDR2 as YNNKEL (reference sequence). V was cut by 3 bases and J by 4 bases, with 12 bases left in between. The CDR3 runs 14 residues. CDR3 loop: CASSQVEGGETQYF. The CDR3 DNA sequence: TGTGCCAGCAGCCAGGTCGAGGGTGGAGAGACCCAGTACTTC.

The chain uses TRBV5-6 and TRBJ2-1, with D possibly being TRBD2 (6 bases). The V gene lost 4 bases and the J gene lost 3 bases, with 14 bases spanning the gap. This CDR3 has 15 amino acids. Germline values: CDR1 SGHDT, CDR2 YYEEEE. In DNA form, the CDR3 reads TGTGCCAGCAGCCGGCTAGCGTCCGACTACAATGAGCAGTTCTTC. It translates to CASSRLASDYNEQFF.

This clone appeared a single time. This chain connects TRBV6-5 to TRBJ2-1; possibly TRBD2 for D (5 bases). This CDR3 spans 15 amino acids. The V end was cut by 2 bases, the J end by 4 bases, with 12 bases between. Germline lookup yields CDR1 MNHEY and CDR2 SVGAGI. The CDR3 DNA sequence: TGTGCCAGCAGTTACAGGACTCGGGTTTACAATGAGCAGTTCTTC. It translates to CASSYRTRVYNEQFF.